This T cell receptor beta chain was retrieved from a study of blood T cell repertoires in COVID-19. Whole-study context: Whether acute or convalescent, the COVID-19 samples came from the United States, Italy and Spain.

Followed longitudinally, the Seattle patients had been enrolled during active infection. Method: immunoSEQ multiplex PCR; TCRdb's copy keeps in-frame clones and lacks some. Found here are 200,000 to 300,000 clones, around nine tenths of them singletons; the top ten hold roughly 4.9%. Sequencing input: peripheral blood. This sequence originates from a woman aged 55 to 70 with COVID-19, enrolled during active disease.

The CDR3 nucleotides read TGCGCCAGCAGCTTCCGAGCGGGAGGGGGCACAGATACGCAGTATTTT. This gives the protein CASSFRAGGGTDTQYF. J is TRBJ2-3 and V is TRBV5-1, with TRBD2 matching over 10 bases. Germline CDR1 reads SGHRS; CDR2 reads YFSETQ. V gave up 2 bases and J gave up 1 base; unmatched junction bases: 4. The CDR3 totals 16 residues.